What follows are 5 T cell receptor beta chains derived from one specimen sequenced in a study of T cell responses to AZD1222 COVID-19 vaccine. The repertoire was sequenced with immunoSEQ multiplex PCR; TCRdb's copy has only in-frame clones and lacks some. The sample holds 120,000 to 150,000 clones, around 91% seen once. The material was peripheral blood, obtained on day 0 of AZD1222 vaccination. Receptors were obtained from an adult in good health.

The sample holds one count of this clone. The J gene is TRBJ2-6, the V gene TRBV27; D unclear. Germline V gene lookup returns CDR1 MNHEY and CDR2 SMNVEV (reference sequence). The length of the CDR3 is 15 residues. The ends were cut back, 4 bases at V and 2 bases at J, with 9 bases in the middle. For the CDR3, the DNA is TGTGCCAGCAGTTCCTACCGGACTGGGGCCAACGTCCTGACTTTC. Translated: CASSSYRTGANVLTF.

In DNA, the CDR3 is TGTGCCAGCAGCTTAGGGACTATAAATAACTACGAGCAGTACTTC. It codes for CASSLGTINNYEQYF. The gene calls are TRBV7-8 and TRBJ2-7, with D tentatively TRBD2 (6 bases). Between the trimmed V and J ends, which lost 1 base and 3 bases, there was a span of 13 bases. This CDR3 contains 15 residues. Germline V gene sequence: CDR1 SGHVS, CDR2 FQNEAQ.

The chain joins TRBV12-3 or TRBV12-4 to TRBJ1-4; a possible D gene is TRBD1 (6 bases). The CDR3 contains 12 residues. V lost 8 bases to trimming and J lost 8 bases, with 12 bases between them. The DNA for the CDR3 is TGTGCCAGCCGCAGAGGGGGAGAAAAACTGTTTTTT. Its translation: CASRRGGEKLFF.

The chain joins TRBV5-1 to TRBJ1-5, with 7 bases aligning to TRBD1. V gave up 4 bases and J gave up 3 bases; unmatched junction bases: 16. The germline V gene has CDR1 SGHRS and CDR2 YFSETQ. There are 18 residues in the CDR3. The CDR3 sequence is CASSPYNPRGAANQPQHF. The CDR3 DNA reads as TGCGCCAGCAGCCCGTACAACCCCAGGGGGGCGGCCAATCAGCCCCAGCATTTT.

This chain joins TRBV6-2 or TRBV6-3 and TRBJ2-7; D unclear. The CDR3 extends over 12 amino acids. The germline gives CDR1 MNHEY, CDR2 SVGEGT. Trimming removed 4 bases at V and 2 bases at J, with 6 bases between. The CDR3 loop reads CASSWETYEQYF. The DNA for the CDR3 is TGTGCCAGCAGTTGGGAAACCTACGAGCAGTACTTC.